The rows below give T cell receptor beta chains drawn from one sample of a study of T-cell reconstitution after alpha-beta-depleted transplantation in children. From the PCR reads, TCRdb called clonotypes with MiXCR, one entry per CDR3 protein. The sample lists 600,000 to 700,000 distinct CDR3 sequences; about an eighth were seen once. The material was PBMCs, obtained before TCRalphabeta/CD19-depleted stem cell transplant. These receptors came from a girl aged 2 to 10 with congenital amegakaryocytic thrombocytopenia, due to receive a stem cell transplant. Each CDR3 is given with its conserved first and last residue. A D gene is named only where the DNA matches it firmly. Clone sizes are given selectively: once, few, many, or a class where the clone is expanded.

CDR3 protein: CASSGESNYGYTF
CDR3 DNA: TGTGCCAGCAGTGGGGAGTCTAACTATGGCTACACCTTC
D gene: NA
J gene: TRBJ1-2
V gene: TRBV6-1
clone size: few
CDR3 length: 13

CDR3 protein: CASSYSSGRAAGELFF
CDR3 DNA: TGTGCCAGCAGCTACTCTAGCGGGAGGGCCGCGGGGGAGCTGTTTTTT
D gene: TRBD2
J gene: TRBJ2-2
V gene: TRBV6-2/TRBV6-3
clone size: few
CDR3 length: 16

CDR3 protein: CASSLFGRSPNTGELFF
CDR3 DNA: TGCGCCAGCAGCTTGTTCGGCCGCAGCCCGAACACCGGGGAGCTGTTTTTT
D gene: NA
J gene: TRBJ2-2
V gene: TRBV5-1
clone size: many
CDR3 length: 17

CDR3 protein: CSAHDPWGTYNEQFF
CDR3 DNA: TGCAGTGCTCACGACCCCTGGGGTACTTACAATGAGCAGTTCTTC
D gene: NA
J gene: TRBJ2-1
V gene: TRBV20-1
clone size: many
CDR3 length: 15

CDR3 protein: CASSLDIQGTPPNYGYTF
CDR3 DNA: TGTGCCAGCAGCTTAGATATCCAGGGAACCCCCCCTAACTATGGCTACACCTTC
D gene: NA
J gene: TRBJ1-2
V gene: TRBV11-2
clone size: few
CDR3 length: 18

CDR3 protein: CASSLVSARYNEQFF
CDR3 DNA: TGCGCCAGCAGCTTGGTGTCTGCGCGTTACAATGAGCAGTTCTTC
D gene: NA
J gene: TRBJ2-1
V gene: TRBV5-1
clone size: many
CDR3 length: 15

CDR3 protein: CASSWRGNEQFF
CDR3 DNA: TGTGCCAGCTCCTGGAGGGGCAATGAGCAGTTCTTC
D gene: NA
J gene: TRBJ2-1
V gene: TRBV18
clone size: many
CDR3 length: 12

CDR3 protein: CASGPGSGSYNEQFF
CDR3 DNA: TGTGCTAGTGGCCCGGGGAGCGGGTCCTACAATGAGCAGTTCTTC
D gene: NA
J gene: TRBJ2-1
V gene: TRBV12-5
clone size: NA
CDR3 length: 15

CDR3 protein: CASSLAEGDTDTQYF
CDR3 DNA: TGCGCCAGCAGCTTGGCGGAGGGGGACACAGATACGCAGTATTTT
D gene: NA
J gene: TRBJ2-3
V gene: TRBV5-1
clone size: many
CDR3 length: 15

CDR3 protein: CSARSSYEQYF
CDR3 DNA: TGCAGTGCTAGGTCTAGCTACGAGCAGTACTTC
D gene: NA
J gene: TRBJ2-7
V gene: TRBV20-1
clone size: many
CDR3 length: 11

CDR3 protein: CSAIDRRTEAFF
CDR3 DNA: TGCAGTGCCATTGACCGGCGGACTGAAGCTTTCTTT
D gene: NA
J gene: TRBJ1-1
V gene: TRBV20-1
clone size: once
CDR3 length: 12

CDR3 protein: CASSRNSGYTF
CDR3 DNA: TGTGCCAGCAGCCGTAACAGTGGCTACACCTTC
D gene: NA
J gene: TRBJ1-2
V gene: TRBV3-1
clone size: NA
CDR3 length: 11

CDR3 protein: CASSYCSLAGNCEQYF
CDR3 DNA: TGTGCCAGCAGTTACTGTTCTCTAGCGGGAAATTGCGAGCAGTACTTC
D gene: TRBD2
J gene: TRBJ2-7
V gene: TRBV6-5
clone size: many
CDR3 length: 16

CDR3 protein: CASSQDTIQETQYF
CDR3 DNA: TGTGCCAGCAGCCAAGATACCATCCAAGAGACCCAGTACTTC
D gene: NA
J gene: TRBJ2-5
V gene: TRBV3-1
clone size: many
CDR3 length: 14

CDR3 protein: CASSFGPLQPQHF
CDR3 DNA: TGTGCCAGCAGTTTTGGCCCCCTTCAGCCCCAGCATTTT
D gene: NA
J gene: TRBJ1-5
V gene: TRBV27
clone size: many
CDR3 length: 13

CDR3 protein: CSAPTSSPLGGYEQYF
CDR3 DNA: TGCAGTGCACCGACTAGTTCCCCCCTAGGGGGCTACGAGCAGTACTTC
D gene: NA
J gene: TRBJ2-7
V gene: TRBV20-1
clone size: NA
CDR3 length: 16

CDR3 protein: CSVGETYNEQFF
CDR3 DNA: TGCAGCGTCGGCGAGACCTACAATGAGCAGTTCTTC
D gene: NA
J gene: TRBJ2-1
V gene: TRBV29-1
clone size: many
CDR3 length: 12

CDR3 protein: CASSYTGEALSYEQYF
CDR3 DNA: TGTGCCAGCAGTTATACAGGGGAGGCTCTGTCCTACGAGCAGTACTTC
D gene: NA
J gene: TRBJ2-7
V gene: TRBV6-5
clone size: many
CDR3 length: 16

CDR3 protein: CAFPLAAYNEQFF
CDR3 DNA: TGTGCCTTCCCGCTAGCGGCGTACAATGAGCAGTTCTTC
D gene: TRBD2
J gene: TRBJ2-1
V gene: TRBV30
clone size: NA
CDR3 length: 13

CDR3 protein: CASSLTVGEEREQYF
CDR3 DNA: TGTGCCAGCAGCTTAACGGTCGGGGAGGAACGCGAGCAGTACTTC
D gene: NA
J gene: TRBJ2-7
V gene: TRBV7-3
clone size: NA
CDR3 length: 15

CDR3 protein: CSARDLRRNTIYF
CDR3 DNA: TGCAGTGCTAGAGATCTCAGGAGAAACACCATATATTTT
D gene: NA
J gene: TRBJ1-3
V gene: TRBV20-1
clone size: many
CDR3 length: 13

CDR3 protein: CASSYSKLTEAFF
CDR3 DNA: TGTGCCAGCAGTTACTCGAAACTAACTGAAGCTTTCTTT
D gene: NA
J gene: TRBJ1-1
V gene: TRBV6-5
clone size: few
CDR3 length: 13

CDR3 protein: CATGRNNEQFF
CDR3 DNA: TGTGCCACTGGACGGAACAATGAGCAGTTCTTC
D gene: NA
J gene: TRBJ2-1
V gene: TRBV12-3/TRBV12-4
clone size: many
CDR3 length: 11

CDR3 protein: CASSLAPSTQGGEQYF
CDR3 DNA: TGCGCCAGCAGCTTGGCCCCTAGTACCCAGGGCGGCGAGCAGTACTTC
D gene: NA
J gene: TRBJ2-7
V gene: TRBV5-1
clone size: many
CDR3 length: 16

CDR3 protein: CASSQHRVQGNPYNEQFF
CDR3 DNA: TGTGCCAGCAGCCAACACCGAGTCCAGGGAAACCCCTACAATGAGCAGTTCTTC
D gene: NA
J gene: TRBJ2-1
V gene: TRBV14
clone size: NA
CDR3 length: 18

CDR3 protein: CASSPGDRGRDTEAFF
CDR3 DNA: TGTGCCAGCAGTCCGGGGGACAGGGGGCGGGATACTGAAGCTTTCTTT
D gene: TRBD1
J gene: TRBJ1-1
V gene: TRBV12-3/TRBV12-4
clone size: many
CDR3 length: 16

CDR3 protein: CASSAGVLGNEQFF
CDR3 DNA: TGTGCCAGCAGCGCGGGAGTTCTGGGCAATGAGCAGTTCTTC
D gene: TRBD2
J gene: TRBJ2-1
V gene: TRBV7-9
clone size: NA
CDR3 length: 14

CDR3 protein: CSARAWVQYEQYF
CDR3 DNA: TGCAGTGCTAGAGCGTGGGTCCAGTACGAGCAGTACTTC
D gene: NA
J gene: TRBJ2-7
V gene: TRBV20-1
clone size: many
CDR3 length: 13

CDR3 protein: CSPRQGTGNTIYF
CDR3 DNA: TGCAGTCCTCGACAGGGTACGGGAAACACCATATATTTT
D gene: TRBD1
J gene: TRBJ1-3
V gene: TRBV20-1
clone size: NA
CDR3 length: 13

CDR3 protein: CATSRDPHASLAGETDTQYF
CDR3 DNA: TGTGCCACCAGCAGAGATCCCCATGCTTCGTTAGCGGGAGAAACAGATACGCAGTATTTT
D gene: TRBD2
J gene: TRBJ2-3
V gene: TRBV15
clone size: many
CDR3 length: 20

CDR3 protein: CASSWGQERNEQYF
CDR3 DNA: TGCGCCAGCAGCTGGGGACAGGAGAGAAACGAGCAGTACTTC
D gene: TRBD1
J gene: TRBJ2-7
V gene: TRBV5-1
clone size: NA
CDR3 length: 14

CDR3 protein: CASSFSDRGPTDTQYF
CDR3 DNA: TGCGCCAGCAGCTTTTCAGACCGGGGGCCCACAGATACGCAGTATTTT
D gene: NA
J gene: TRBJ2-3
V gene: TRBV5-1
clone size: many
CDR3 length: 16

CDR3 protein: CASSLRAGQPYEQYF
CDR3 DNA: TGTGCCAGCAGCTTAAGGGCCGGACAGCCCTACGAGCAGTACTTC
D gene: NA
J gene: TRBJ2-7
V gene: TRBV7-3
clone size: few
CDR3 length: 15

CDR3 protein: CASSSRGWDEQFF
CDR3 DNA: TGTGCCAGCAGCTCAAGGGGATGGGATGAGCAGTTCTTC
D gene: NA
J gene: TRBJ2-1
V gene: TRBV7-6
clone size: NA
CDR3 length: 13

CDR3 protein: CSARDFGAGTRVTQYF
CDR3 DNA: TGCAGTGCTAGAGATTTTGGAGCGGGAACCCGAGTGACCCAGTACTTC
D gene: TRBD2
J gene: TRBJ2-5
V gene: TRBV20-1
clone size: NA
CDR3 length: 16

CDR3 protein: CASSPRMGQEKLFF
CDR3 DNA: TGTGCCAGCAGCCCCCGGATGGGACAGGAAAAACTGTTTTTT
D gene: TRBD1
J gene: TRBJ1-4
V gene: TRBV7-9
clone size: once
CDR3 length: 14

CDR3 protein: CASSLTAWTGGYTF
CDR3 DNA: TGTGCCAGCAGCCTTACAGCGTGGACAGGGGGCTACACCTTC
D gene: TRBD1
J gene: TRBJ1-2
V gene: TRBV14
clone size: many
CDR3 length: 14

CDR3 protein: CSATAVGGVTYNEQFF
CDR3 DNA: TGCAGTGCCACCGCCGTTGGCGGGGTCACCTACAATGAGCAGTTCTTC
D gene: NA
J gene: TRBJ2-1
V gene: TRBV20-1
clone size: NA
CDR3 length: 16

CDR3 protein: CSVELGGFGELFF
CDR3 DNA: TGCAGCGTTGAACTAGGGGGATTCGGGGAGCTGTTTTTT
D gene: NA
J gene: TRBJ2-2
V gene: TRBV29-1
clone size: many
CDR3 length: 13

CDR3 protein: CSGHRAEQETQYF
CDR3 DNA: TGCAGTGGTCACCGGGCAGAGCAAGAGACCCAGTACTTC
D gene: NA
J gene: TRBJ2-5
V gene: TRBV20-1
clone size: many
CDR3 length: 13

CDR3 protein: CSVEGTVTDTQYF
CDR3 DNA: TGCAGCGTTGAGGGGACTGTCACAGATACGCAGTATTTT
D gene: NA
J gene: TRBJ2-3
V gene: TRBV29-1
clone size: many
CDR3 length: 13